The rows below give T cell receptor beta chains drawn from one sample of a study of PD-1 blockade in mismatch repair-deficient tumors. The data were produced by immunoSEQ multiplex PCR, yet TCRdb's version contains in-frame clones alone and is incomplete. The profile shows over 100,000 clones, 65% to 80% of them singletons. Sequences were derived from peripheral blood, sampled just over 59 weeks after starting pembrolizumab. The source is an adult with mismatch repair-deficient cancer. CDR3s include the opening cysteine and the closing phenylalanine or tryptophan. A D gene is named only where the DNA matches it firmly. Clone size is not always given. Where it is, it says once, few, many or a class for expanded clones.

V	J	D	size	DNA	CDR3
TRBV10-3	TRBJ2-7	TRBD1	.	TGTGCCATCATGGGGACAGACTACGAGCAGTACTTC	CAIMGTDYEQYF
TRBV10-2	TRBJ2-1	.	.	TGCGCTTGCGGGGTCTACAATGAGCAGTTCTTC	CACGVYNEQFF
TRBV5-8	TRBJ2-7	TRBD2	.	TGTGCCAGCAGCTTGGTGTCTAGCGGGAGCTTGAGGCGTGCGGACTACGAGCAGTACTTC	CASSLVSSGSLRRADYEQYF
TRBV6-5	TRBJ2-2	.	once	TGTGCCAGCAGGCGGACAGCCGGGGAGCTGTTTTTT	CASRRTAGELFF
TRBV10-3	TRBJ2-1	.	.	TGTGCCATCATTCAGGACCCCTCCTACAATGAGCAGTTCTTC	CAIIQDPSYNEQFF
TRBV11-2	TRBJ2-7	TRBD2	.	TGTGCCAGCAGCTTAGTAGCGGGCGCGAGGAGCTCCTACGAGCAGTACTTC	CASSLVAGARSSYEQYF
TRBV5-1	TRBJ2-7	TRBD1	.	TGCGCCAGCAGCGGGGGACAGGGTACCAACGAGCAGTACTTC	CASSGGQGTNEQYF
TRBV11-3	TRBJ2-2	.	.	TGTGCCAGCAGCCGCAAAAGGGACACCGGGGAGCTGTTTTTT	CASSRKRDTGELFF
TRBV5-5	TRBJ1-2	TRBD1	.	TGTGCCAGCAGCAGGACAGGGGGGTATGGCTACACCTTC	CASSRTGGYGYTF
TRBV5-1	TRBJ2-1	.	.	TGCGCCAGCAGCAGCGACGGCTCCTACAATGAGCAGTTCTTC	CASSSDGSYNEQFF
TRBV19	TRBJ1-5	TRBD1	medium-sized	TGTGCCAGCTGGACCCGGGACAGTAATCAGCCCCAGCATTTT	CASWTRDSNQPQHF
TRBV10-3	TRBJ2-5	TRBD2	.	TGTGCCATCAGTGAGCACATGGGGGGGGAGACCCAGTACTTC	CAISEHMGGETQYF
TRBV5-1	TRBJ1-4	TRBD1	.	TGCGCCAGCAGTCAGGGGGCTTCAACTAATGAAAAACTGTTTTTT	CASSQGASTNEKLFF
TRBV5-1	TRBJ1-2	TRBD1	few	TGCGCCAGCAGCTTGGGACAGGGTGGTGGCTACACCTTC	CASSLGQGGGYTF
TRBV18	TRBJ2-5	TRBD1	.	TGTGCCAGCTCACCGGGGACAGGGGCCCAAGAGACCCAGTACTTC	CASSPGTGAQETQYF
TRBV6-1	TRBJ1-3	.	.	TGTGCCAGCAGTGAAGGGGGGTTTGGAAACACCATATATTTT	CASSEGGFGNTIYF
TRBV18	TRBJ2-7	.	.	TGTGCCAGCTCACCGGGCGGGTATGGCTACGAGCAGTACTTC	CASSPGGYGYEQYF
TRBV7-2	TRBJ2-5	TRBD2	.	TGTGCCAGCAGCGCACTCGGTAGCGGGATAAAAGAGACCCAGTACTTC	CASSALGSGIKETQYF
TRBV19	TRBJ2-1	.	.	TGTGCCAGTAGTCCCGGGACGGGGACTGGGAATGAGCAGTTCTTC	CASSPGTGTGNEQFF
TRBV10-3	TRBJ1-2	TRBD1	.	TGTGCCATCAGTCCCTATGAGACAGGGAATCGGTATGGCTACACCTTC	CAISPYETGNRYGYTF
TRBV29-1	TRBJ2-5	TRBD2	.	TGCAGCGTGGGGACTAGCGGGTCACAAGAGACCCAGTACTTC	CSVGTSGSQETQYF
TRBV6-6	TRBJ1-1	TRBD1	.	TGTGCCAGCAGTTACACGGACAGGGTGAACACTGAAGCTTTCTTT	CASSYTDRVNTEAFF
TRBV2	TRBJ2-3	.	.	TGTGCCAGCAGGACCGGCGGGAGCACAGATACGCAGTATTTT	CASRTGGSTDTQYF
TRBV27	TRBJ2-1	.	.	TGTGCCAGCAGTTGGGGCCCCTACAATGAGCAGTTCTTC	CASSWGPYNEQFF
TRBV7-6	TRBJ2-7	TRBD2	once	TGTGCCAGCAGCTTGGGCCCGGGACTAGCGGGAAACGAGCAGTACTTC	CASSLGPGLAGNEQYF
TRBV13	TRBJ2-3	.	.	TGTGCCAGCAGCTTAGCCCCGGGACTCAGCACAGATACGCAGTATTTT	CASSLAPGLSTDTQYF
TRBV19	TRBJ2-2	.	.	TGTGCCAGTAGTATAAACGGGGCCGCGAACACCGGGGAGCTGTTTTTT	CASSINGAANTGELFF
TRBV18	TRBJ2-1	TRBD2	.	TGTGCCAGCTCACTCAATAGCGGGAGCTCCTACAATGAGCAGTTCTTC	CASSLNSGSSYNEQFF
TRBV7-9	TRBJ2-3	TRBD2	once	TGTGCCAGCAGCTCACTAGCGGCCACAGATACGCAGTATTTT	CASSSLAATDTQYF
TRBV27	TRBJ2-1	.	.	TGTGCCAGCAGTCATTATCAGGGGCGGAATGAGCAGTTCTTC	CASSHYQGRNEQFF
TRBV5-1	TRBJ2-1	TRBD2	.	TGCGCCAGCAGCACCGATAGCGGGAGGTCCTACAATGAGCAGTTCTTC	CASSTDSGRSYNEQFF
TRBV7-3	TRBJ2-1	.	.	TGTGCCAGCAGCTTAAGCCTAAACAATGAGCAGTTCTTC	CASSLSLNNEQFF
TRBV7-3	TRBJ2-5	TRBD2	.	TGTGCCAGCAGCTTAGCCCCGACTAGCGGGGAGACCCAGTACTTC	CASSLAPTSGETQYF
TRBV18	TRBJ2-1	TRBD1	.	TGTGCCAGCTCACCACCTACGGGACAGGGTGGGAATGAGCAGTTCTTC	CASSPPTGQGGNEQFF
TRBV30	TRBJ2-1	TRBD2	.	TGTGCCTGGTGGCTAGCGGGAAGTTACAATGAGCAGTTCTTC	CAWWLAGSYNEQFF
TRBV27	TRBJ1-1	TRBD1	.	TGTGCCAGCAGTTCCAGGACAGGGGCTGAAGCTTTCTTT	CASSSRTGAEAFF
TRBV7-9	TRBJ2-7	.	.	TGTGCCAGCAGCTTAGGAATAGGAGGGAACCCCTACGAGCAGTACTTC	CASSLGIGGNPYEQYF
TRBV9	TRBJ1-2	.	.	TGTGCCAGCAGCTCAGGGGCAGGGGTTAACTATGGCTACACCTTC	CASSSGAGVNYGYTF
TRBV18	TRBJ2-7	.	once	TGTGCCAGCTCACCATATCTCGGCAGGGCGTCCTACGAGCAGTACTTC	CASSPYLGRASYEQYF
TRBV5-4	TRBJ1-2	.	.	TGTGCCAGCAGCCGCGGGGGGGACTATGGCTACACCTTC	CASSRGGDYGYTF
TRBV4-1	TRBJ2-1	.	.	TGCGCCAGCAGCCAAGATTTGACGGGATTCTCCTACAATGAGCAGTTCTTC	CASSQDLTGFSYNEQFF
TRBV5-1	TRBJ2-2	.	.	TGCGCCAGCAGCTTGGACGGAAACACCGGGGAGCTGTTTTTT	CASSLDGNTGELFF
TRBV5-1	TRBJ2-7	TRBD1	.	TGCGCCAGCAGCTTAACAGGGGGCTGGGGGGACGAGCAGTACTTC	CASSLTGGWGDEQYF
TRBV19	TRBJ2-1	TRBD2	.	TGTGCCAGTAGTACCCCCGGACTAGCGGGAGAGCAGTTCTTC	CASSTPGLAGEQFF
TRBV9	TRBJ1-1	.	.	TGTGCCAGCAGCGTAAACGTGGCATCCACTGAAGCTTTCTTT	CASSVNVASTEAFF
TRBV4-2	TRBJ1-1	.	.	TGTGCCAGCAGCTTGGCCGGGACATTCTTGAACACTGAAGCTTTCTTT	CASSLAGTFLNTEAFF
TRBV5-1	TRBJ2-3	.	.	TGCGCCAGCAGCTTGGACTGGGCGGGCACAGATACGCAGTATTTT	CASSLDWAGTDTQYF
TRBV19	TRBJ1-5	.	.	TGTGCCAGTAGTATAGAGACACTTAATCAGCCCCAGCATTTT	CASSIETLNQPQHF
TRBV11-3	TRBJ2-3	TRBD2	.	TGTGCCAGCAGCGAGCGGGATAGCACAGATACGCAGTATTTT	CASSERDSTDTQYF
TRBV18	TRBJ2-7	TRBD2	.	TGTGCCAGCTCACCAAGGACTAGCGGGTCGGCCTTTCCCGAGCAGTACTTC	CASSPRTSGSAFPEQYF
TRBV2	TRBJ2-7	TRBD1	.	TGTGCCAGCAGCATCAGGGGGCACTCCTACGAGCAGTACTTC	CASSIRGHSYEQYF
TRBV19	TRBJ1-1	.	few	TGTGCCAGTACCGTTAACCGGGGCAACCTCATGAACACTGAAGCTTTCTTT	CASTVNRGNLMNTEAFF
TRBV27	TRBJ2-5	.	.	TGTGCCAGCAGTGATTATGGAGAGACCCAGTACTTC	CASSDYGETQYF
TRBV2	TRBJ1-5	TRBD1	.	TGTGCCAGCAGCCTCTCAGGGGGTAATCAGCCCCAGCATTTT	CASSLSGGNQPQHF